The 2 T cell receptor beta chains below were found in one sample sequenced in a study of blood T cell repertoires in COVID-19. The assay was immunoSEQ multiplex PCR, and TCRdb's table has in-frame clones only and misses some. The table lists approximately 140,000 clones, over 65% of them singletons. The specimen was peripheral blood. The receptors shown here come from a man in his 70s with acute or convalescent COVID-19.

This chain joins TRBV10-3 and TRBJ1-3; 7 positions agree with TRBD1. There are 14 residues in the CDR3. Germline trimming cut 6 bases from V and 0 bases from J; bases unmatched to any gene: 2. CDR1 is ENHRY and CDR2 is SYGVKD in the germline V gene. CDR3: CAIRGDSSGNTIYF. DNA for the CDR3: TGTGCCATCAGGGGGGACAGCTCTGGAAACACCATATATTTT.

The chain couples TRBV9 to TRBJ1-5; possible D gene TRBD1, 6 bases. The CDR3 is 16 residues long. The germline V and J ends were trimmed by 2 bases and 0 bases, with 12 bases remaining between them. CDR1 SGDLS and CDR2 YYNGEE come from the germline V gene. The chain's CDR3 is CASSVRGINSNQPQHF. The DNA of the CDR3 is TGTGCCAGCAGCGTCAGGGGAATAAATAGCAATCAGCCCCAGCATTTT. Based on the CDR3 plus reference TRBV9 and TRBJ1-5, the full variable domain is DSGVTQTPKHLITATGQRVTLRCSPRSGDLSVYWYQQSLDQGLQFLIQYYNGEERAKGNILERFSAQQFPDLHSELNLSSLELGDSALYFCASSVRGINSNQPQHFGDGTRLSIL.